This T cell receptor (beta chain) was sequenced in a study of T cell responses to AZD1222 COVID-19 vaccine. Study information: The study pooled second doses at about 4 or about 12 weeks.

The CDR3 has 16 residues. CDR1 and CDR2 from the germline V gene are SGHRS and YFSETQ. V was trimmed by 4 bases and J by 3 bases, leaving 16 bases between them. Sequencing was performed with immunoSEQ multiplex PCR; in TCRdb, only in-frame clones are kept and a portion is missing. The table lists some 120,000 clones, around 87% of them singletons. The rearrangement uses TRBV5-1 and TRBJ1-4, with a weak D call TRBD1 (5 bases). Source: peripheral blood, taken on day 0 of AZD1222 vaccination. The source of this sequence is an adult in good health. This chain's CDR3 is CASSRGGAEPNEKLFF. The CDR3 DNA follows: TGCGCCAGCAGCCGGGGAGGGGCAGAGCCTAATGAAAAACTGTTTTTT.